Each of the 3 T cell receptor beta chains below was sequenced from the same sample in a study of shared clonotypes between healthy human individuals. The method was immunoSEQ multiplex PCR; TCRdb's version includes in-frame clones alone and lacks a portion of them. The sample contains about 2 million clones, around 96% of which appear only once. CD8 cells classed as naive were CD45RO-negative and positively selected for CCR7, excluding terminally differentiated effector memory CD45RA+ cells. The sample consisted of naive CD8+ T cells sorted from blood. Receptors were obtained from a man aged 18-30 years in good health.

The rearrangement uses TRBV5-6 and TRBJ1-4, with 10 nucleotides matching TRBD1. With V trimmed by 4 bases and J by 0 bases, 6 bases remained unmatched. The CDR3 sequence is 17 residues long. The germline CDR1 and CDR2 sequences are SGHDT and YYEEEE. The chain's CDR3 is CASSEGQGSATNEKLFF. The CDR3 nucleotides are TGTGCCAGCAGCGAGGGACAGGGGTCTGCAACTAATGAAAAACTGTTTTTT.

This rearrangement joins TRBV5-1 to TRBJ2-7, with TRBD1 as a possible D gene (6 bases). The CDR3 spans 15 residues. Trimming cost V 0 bases and J 5 bases, with 15 bases left between them. CDR1 SGHRS and CDR2 YFSETQ come from the germline V gene. This CDR3 is CASSLVGAPFDEQYF. The CDR3 nucleotides are TGCGCCAGCAGCTTGGTGGGGGCCCCATTCGACGAGCAGTACTTC.

The chain is built from TRBV30 and TRBJ2-1; the D call may be TRBD1 or TRBD2 (5 bases each). Germline CDR1 reads GTSNPN; CDR2 reads SVGIG (reference sequence). V was trimmed by 8 bases and J by 6 bases, leaving 26 bases between them. CDR3 length equals 16 residues. The CDR3 protein is CAGRVPDPTGPNEQFF. The CDR3 DNA sequence: TGTGCCGGCAGGGTCCCGGACCCAACGGGGCCCAATGAGCAGTTCTTC.